The subject of this entry is one T cell receptor (beta chain). This table comes from immunoSEQ multiplex PCR, and its TCRdb copy is limited to in-frame clones, with some not included. The data show more than 90,000 clones, with about 94% seen just once and about 1.5% held by the top ten. This entry is derived from a study of T cell changes during pregnancy in multiple sclerosis. The CDR3 length is 15 residues. V lost 3 bases and J lost 8; bases outside the gene matches: 7. CDR1 and CDR2 (germline): MNHEY, SVGAGI. This specimen was peripheral blood, taken in the third trimester of pregnancy. The J gene is TRBJ1-2, the V gene TRBV6-5, with 12 bases aligning to TRBD1. The clonotype comes from a female donor with multiple sclerosis, enrolled in a pregnancy study. The CDR3 DNA reads as TGTGCCAGCAGTTATAGGGACAGGGGGCGAGGCGGCTACACCTTC. Translating it yields CASSYRDRGRGGYTF.